Shown below are 22 T cell receptor beta chains from a single sample sequenced in a study of identical twins. TCRdb re-derived calls from the 5' RACE reads in MiXCR, one entry per CDR3 protein. The table records around 370,000 distinct CDR3 sequences, approximately 10% of them present only once. The specimen sequenced was naive T cells sorted from blood. The receptors come from a woman in her 50s in good health.

The table lists this clonotype with many counts. V and J are TRBV12-3 or TRBV12-4 and TRBJ2-5; weak D call: TRBD2 (5 bases). V dropped 6 bases and J dropped 1 base, with 15 bases sitting between them. CDR3 length: 15 residues. The DNA for the CDR3 is TGTGCCAGCAGCCCCCAGCGGCTCCCCCAAGAGACCCAGTACTTC. This translates into CASSPQRLPQETQYF.

This clonotype was observed a handful of times. V usage is TRBV4-1 and J usage is TRBJ2-2, with 10 bases identical to TRBD2. The CDR3 length is 17 residues. From germline, CDR1 is MGHRA and CDR2 YSYEKL. After removal of 4 bases from V and 5 bases from J, the junction contained 10 bases not matched to a gene. The CDR3 loop reads CASSRGEREGATGELFF. The CDR3 nucleotides are TGCGCCAGCAGCCGAGGGGAGCGGGAGGGGGCGACCGGGGAGCTGTTTTTT.

The chain uses TRBV20-1 and TRBJ2-2; possible D gene TRBD1, 5 bases. The CDR3 is made up of 17 amino acids. In germline, CDR1 is DFQATT, CDR2 SNEGSKA (reference sequence). V dropped 0 bases and J dropped 7 bases, with 21 bases sitting between them. The CDR3 spells CSARDGARRFKNGELFF. In DNA, the CDR3 is TGCAGTGCTAGAGATGGGGCGCGCAGGTTTAAAAACGGGGAGCTGTTTTTT.

The chain recombines TRBV11-3 with TRBJ1-1; 9 bases are a match to TRBD1. The junction had 11 bases not matched to a gene; V was cut back by 4 bases and J by 5 bases. Germline V lookup: CDR1 SGHNT, CDR2 YENEEA. The CDR3 loop spans 16 amino acids. CDR3: CASSSPGQGKGTEAFF. The DNA of the CDR3 is TGTGCCAGCAGCTCTCCGGGACAGGGCAAGGGAACTGAAGCTTTCTTT.

This clonotype was seen a handful of times. This rearrangement joins TRBV14 to TRBJ2-7, with D perhaps matching TRBD1 or TRBD2 (5 bases each). This CDR3 contains 14 residues. From germline, CDR1 is SGHDN and CDR2 FVKESK. V lost 2 bases and J lost 4, with 12 bases in between. CDR3 loop: CASSQLGTDYEQYF. The CDR3 DNA sequence: TGTGCCAGCAGCCAACTAGGGACGGATTACGAGCAGTACTTC. The variable domain in full, completed from reference TRBV14 and TRBJ2-7, reads EAGVTQFPSHSVIEKGQTVTLRCDPISGHDNLYWYRRVMGKEIKFLLHFVKESKQDESGMPNNRFLAERTGGTYSTLKVQPAELEDSGVYFCASSQLGTDYEQYFGPGTRLTVT.

V gene TRBV4-1 combines with J gene TRBJ1-5; D gene unclear. Trimming shortened V by 0 bases and J by 3 bases, and 3 bases separated the two germline ends. This CDR3 has 13 amino acids. CDR1 MGHRA and CDR2 YSYEKL come from the germline V gene. In DNA form, the CDR3 reads TGCGCCAGCAGCCAAGAGGACAATCAGCCCCAGCATTTT. It is translated as CASSQEDNQPQHF.

This clonotype was recorded at least ten times. The V call is TRBV7-8, the J call TRBJ1-5; D remains unclear. V was trimmed by 5 bases and J by 4 bases, leaving 6 bases between them. CDR1 and CDR2 (germline): SGHVS, FQNEAQ. This CDR3 spans 12 amino acids. The CDR3 nucleotides are TGTGCCAGCAGCCGCCCTAATCAGCCCCAGCATTTT. Its protein is CASSRPNQPQHF.

This clonotype was observed at least ten times. The gene calls are TRBV2 and TRBJ2-1, with D hard to call. Per the germline V gene, CDR1 is SNHLY and CDR2 is FYNNEI. This CDR3 has 12 residues. V was shortened by 0 bases and J by 8 bases, with 5 bases between the two germline ends. The CDR3 protein is CASSEAGDEQFF. The CDR3 DNA reads as TGTGCCAGCAGTGAAGCAGGCGATGAGCAGTTCTTC. Drawing the rest from reference TRBV2 and TRBJ2-1, the complete variable domain is EPEVTQTPSHQVTQMGQEVILRCVPISNHLYFYWYRQILGQKVEFLVSFYNNEISEKSEIFDDQFSVERPDGSNFTLKIRSTKLEDSAMYFCASSEAGDEQFFGPGTRLTVL.

CDR3 coding DNA: TGTGCCAGCAGCCTCCGGACGTCCTACGAGCAGTACGTC. The encoded protein is CASSLRTSYEQYV. The chain employs TRBV7-8 and TRBJ2-7, with D unclear. CDR1 is SGHVS and CDR2 is FQNEAQ in the germline V gene. Trimming took 5 bases from V and 1 from J, leaving 9 bases between them. This CDR3 is built from 13 residues.

DNA of the CDR3: TGTGCCTGGAATTCGGGGGGCACTCAGCCCCAGCATTTT. Its protein is CAWNSGGTQPQHF. The rearrangement links TRBV30 to TRBJ1-5; D possibly corresponds to TRBD1 (6 bases). The length of the CDR3 is 13 residues. The V gene lost 4 bases and the J gene lost 6 bases, with 13 bases spanning the gap. Per germline, CDR1 GTSNPN and CDR2 SVGIG (reference sequence). The whole variable domain, filled in from reference TRBV30 and TRBJ1-5, reads SQTIHQWPATLVQPVGSPLSLECTVEGTSNPNLYWYRQAAGRGLQLLFYSVGIGQISSEVPQNLSASRPQDRQFILSSKKLLLSDSGFYLCAWNSGGTQPQHFGDGTRLSIL.

This rearrangement joins TRBV5-1 to TRBJ1-1; maybe TRBD1 (5 bases). Germline loops: CDR1 SGHRS, CDR2 YFSETQ. V lost 1 base, J lost 11 bases, and 15 bases lay in between. The CDR3 consists of 13 residues. The CDR3 reads CASSLYGDWDAFF. The CDR3 DNA reads TGCGCCAGCAGCTTGTATGGGGACTGGGATGCTTTCTTT.

This clonotype was counted many times. This chain connects TRBV2 to TRBJ2-1; 15 bases are shared with TRBD2. Trimming cost V 8 bases and J 9 bases; bases outside gene matches: 5. The CDR3 is made up of 14 amino acids. Germline V gives CDR1 SNHLY, CDR2 FYNNEI. In DNA form, the CDR3 reads TGTGCCAGCCTGGGACTAGCGGGAGGACGTGAGCAGTTCTTC. It yields the protein CASLGLAGGREQFF.

The chain couples TRBV7-9 to TRBJ2-7; D is ambiguous. The CDR3 consists of 17 residues. Deletions cut 2 bases from V and 0 bases from J, with 17 bases between. Germline-derived CDR1 and CDR2 are SEHNR and FQNEAQ (reference sequence). CDR3 nucleotides: TGTGCCAGCAGCTTACCCCCGAACCCGGCTAGCTCCTACGAGCAGTACTTC. It specifies CASSLPPNPASSYEQYF.

This clonotype has a count of ten or more. The chain links TRBV9 to TRBJ2-1; 7 nucleotides agree with TRBD2. V shed 3 bases, J shed 4 bases, and the junction held 7 bases outside the gene matches. CDR3 length: 15 amino acids. Germline V lookup: CDR1 SGDLS, CDR2 YYNGEE. CDR3 sequence (DNA): TGTGCCAGCAGCGGAGAGGGACTAACGTACAATGAGCAGTTCTTC. This gives the protein CASSGEGLTYNEQFF.

The rearrangement links TRBV4-1 to TRBJ2-1; 9 bases map to TRBD2. Germline V gene lookup returns CDR1 MGHRA and CDR2 YSYEKL. The CDR3 spans 16 residues. Trimming removed 0 bases from V and 7 bases from J; junction bases left unmatched: 7. CDR3 sequence (DNA): TGCGCCAGCAGCCAAGATAGAGTAGCGGGGGTAAATGAGCAGTTCTTC. Translation: CASSQDRVAGVNEQFF.

The chain employs TRBV4-1 and TRBJ2-3; 8 positions match TRBD2. The J segment lost 4 bases and the V segment lost 0 bases, leaving 9 bases of the junction unmatched. CDR1 and CDR2 (germline): MGHRA, YSYEKL. There are 17 residues in the CDR3. The CDR3 spells CASSQDGAGGGSDTQYF. The CDR3 DNA follows: TGCGCCAGCAGCCAAGATGGGGCGGGAGGAGGGTCAGATACGCAGTATTTT.

The table lists this clonotype with many counts. This sequence joins TRBV27 and TRBJ2-7; 8 nucleotides agree with TRBD1. Germline CDR1 and CDR2: MNHEY and SMNVEV (reference sequence). The length of the CDR3 is 12 residues. V trimming: 6 bases; J trimming: 2 bases; junction bases outside the gene matches: 0. CDR3: CASRTGAYEQYF. CDR3 DNA sequence: TGTGCCAGCAGGACAGGGGCCTACGAGCAGTACTTC.

This chain links TRBV7-8 with TRBJ2-5, with TRBD1 matching over 9 bases. The germline V gene has CDR1 SGHVS and CDR2 FQNEAQ. The CDR3 length is 16 residues. The junction had 9 bases not matched to a gene; V was cut back by 5 bases and J by 2 bases. The CDR3 DNA follows: TGTGCCAGCAGCGACCGGGACAGGGATTTTCAAGAGACCCAGTACTTC. Amino acid sequence: CASSDRDRDFQETQYF.

This clonotype was seen more than once but under ten times. The rearrangement uses TRBV28 and TRBJ2-5; 7 bases are a match to TRBD2. Germline V lookup: CDR1 MDHEN, CDR2 SYDVKM. V shed 9 bases, J shed 1 base, and the junction held 14 bases outside the gene matches. CDR3 length equals 16 residues. CDR3 residues: CASTRIAGLPQETQYF. CDR3 sequence (DNA): TGTGCCAGTACCCGAATAGCGGGCCTCCCCCAAGAGACCCAGTACTTC.

This chain uses TRBV7-9 with TRBJ1-4; D ambiguous. Deletions cut 4 bases from V and 8 bases from J, with 11 bases between. This CDR3 is built from 13 residues. The germline V gene encodes CDR1 SEHNR and CDR2 FQNEAQ (reference sequence). CDR3: CASSSQNREKLFF. CDR3 nucleotide sequence: TGTGCCAGCAGCTCACAGAACCGAGAAAAACTGTTTTTT.

This clonotype turned up a few times. V is TRBV2 and J is TRBJ2-2; TRBD2 might be the D (6 bases). The CDR3 is 13 residues long. Germline lookup yields CDR1 SNHLY and CDR2 FYNNEI. Trimming took off 6 bases at V and 8 bases at J, with 13 bases between the two ends. This CDR3 reads CASRGTSPGELFF. The CDR3 bases are TGTGCCAGCAGAGGGACTTCCCCTGGGGAGCTGTTTTTT.

CDR3 protein: CASREQGVAEAFF. The CDR3 DNA is TGCGCCAGCAGGGAACAGGGAGTTGCTGAAGCTTTCTTT. J is TRBJ1-1 and V is TRBV5-1, with D possibly being TRBD1 (6 bases). V lost 5 bases and J 6 bases, leaving 14 bases between the germline ends. Germline V gene data show CDR1 as SGHRS and CDR2 as YFSETQ. The CDR3 consists of 13 residues.